The rows below give T cell receptor beta chains drawn from one sample of a study of cytotoxic CD8 clonotypes in ibrutinib-treated CLL. Clones were read by immunoSEQ multiplex PCR, and TCRdb kept only the in-frame ones, dropping some. The data show a few hundred thousand clones, with 70% to 80% seen just once and 6.5% to 8.5% held by the top ten. The source material was PBMCs, sampled before ibrutinib treatment. These receptor sequences come from a human donor with chronic lymphocytic leukemia. Each CDR3 is given with its conserved first and last residue. The D gene is left open where the match is weak. Clone size is stated in some rows and not others, as once, few, many or a class when expanded.

j_call clone_size v_call d_call cdr3_aa cdr3_nt
TRBJ2-2 - TRBV7-7 TRBD2 CASSRLAGVWTGELFF TGTGCTAGCAGCCGACTAGCGGGAGTATGGACCGGGGAGCTGTTTTTT
TRBJ1-2 - TRBV5-1 - CASSVGAGYTF TGCGCCAGCAGCGTGGGAGCTGGCTACACCTTC
TRBJ2-3 - TRBV6-1 - CASSEQQGFSDTQYF TGTGCCAGCAGTGAACAACAGGGATTTTCAGATACGCAGTATTTT
TRBJ1-4 once TRBV4-2 TRBD1 CASSLGTANEKLFF TGTGCCAGCAGCCTAGGGACAGCTAATGAAAAACTGTTTTTT
TRBJ1-5 once TRBV30 - CAWSVDRDQPQHF TGTGCCTGGAGTGTAGACCGGGATCAGCCCCAGCATTTT
TRBJ1-2 - TRBV5-1 - CASSLERAGEYGYTF TGCGCCAGCAGCTTGGAACGGGCGGGGGAGTATGGCTACACCTTC
TRBJ2-7 - TRBV7-7 TRBD2 CASSPGLADSYEQYF TGTGCTAGCAGCCCGGGACTAGCGGACTCCTACGAGCAGTACTTC
TRBJ2-5 - TRBV18 TRBD1 CASSRFRTGTGEETQYF TGTGCCAGCTCGCGATTTAGAACCGGGACAGGTGAAGAGACCCAGTACTTC
TRBJ2-1 - TRBV5-4 - CASSLAPANYNEQFF TGTGCCAGCAGCTTGGCGCCTGCAAACTACAATGAGCAGTTCTTC
TRBJ2-7 - TRBV5-6 TRBD1 CASSLPGGPYEQYF TGTGCCAGCAGCTTGCCAGGGGGCCCCTACGAGCAGTACTTC
TRBJ1-1 - TRBV7-9 - CASSLVWGRRGRDTEAFF TGTGCCAGCAGCTTAGTGTGGGGTCGCAGGGGACGGGACACTGAAGCTTTCTTT
TRBJ2-3 - TRBV4-3 - CASSQDISRDGTDTQYF TGCGCCAGCAGCCAAGATATCTCCCGGGACGGCACAGATACGCAGTATTTT
TRBJ2-7 - TRBV7-2 - CASSSMGYEQYF TGTGCCAGCAGCTCAATGGGCTACGAGCAGTACTTC
TRBJ2-5 - TRBV4-3 TRBD2 CASSQDAASGRFQETQYF TGCGCCAGCAGCCAAGATGCGGCTAGCGGGAGATTCCAAGAGACCCAGTACTTC
TRBJ2-2 - TRBV7-9 TRBD2 CASSLRLAGDFGELFF TGTGCCAGCAGCTTAAGGCTAGCGGGAGATTTCGGGGAGCTGTTTTTT
TRBJ2-7 - TRBV6-6 - CASSYLVADTSYEQYF TGTGCCAGCAGTTATTTAGTGGCGGACACTTCCTACGAGCAGTACTTC
TRBJ2-7 - TRBV7-2 TRBD2 CASSPVRGAYEQYF TGTGCCAGCAGTCCGGTGCGGGGGGCCTACGAGCAGTACTTC
TRBJ1-1 - TRBV29-1 - CSVEDDQAGEAAFF TGCAGCGTTGAAGATGATCAGGCAGGGGAGGCAGCTTTCTTT
TRBJ2-2 - TRBV7-3 - CASSLTGGPKGRGELFF TGTGCCAGCAGCTTAACAGGGGGGCCCAAGGGGCGAGGGGAGCTGTTTTTT
TRBJ1-3 - TRBV6-5 - CASRTWGKAGNTIYF TGTGCCAGCAGAACCTGGGGGAAAGCTGGAAACACCATATATTTT
TRBJ2-7 - TRBV4-3 TRBD1 CASSQRTGNYEQYF TGCGCCAGCAGCCAGAGGACAGGCAACTACGAGCAGTACTTC
TRBJ2-6 - TRBV5-4 - CASGRFFGANVLTF TGTGCCAGCGGGCGTTTTTTTGGGGCCAACGTCCTGACTTTC
TRBJ2-5 - TRBV30 TRBD2 CAWVSGRARETQYF TGTGCCTGGGTCAGCGGGAGGGCCCGGGAGACCCAGTACTTC
TRBJ2-1 - TRBV4-3 - CASSQDLGDEQFF TGCGCCAGCAGCCAAGATCTGGGGGATGAGCAGTTCTTC
TRBJ2-3 - TRBV30 - CAWSGGGSTDTQYF TGTGCCTGGAGTGGTGGCGGGAGCACAGATACGCAGTATTTT
TRBJ2-7 few TRBV25-1 - CASSMYGTYEQYF TGTGCCAGCAGTATGTACGGAACTTACGAGCAGTACTTC
TRBJ1-1 - TRBV30 - CAWSVGWSTENTEAFF TGTGCCTGGAGTGTTGGGTGGAGTACAGAGAACACTGAAGCTTTCTTT
TRBJ2-2 few TRBV19 - CASSIRAGLTGELFF TGTGCCAGTAGTATACGGGCAGGGCTCACCGGGGAGCTGTTTTTT
TRBJ2-7 once TRBV6-5 TRBD2 CASSPRLARTYEQYF TGTGCCAGCAGTCCACGACTAGCGAGGACCTACGAGCAGTACTTC
TRBJ2-7 - TRBV6-1 TRBD2 CASSGLAGVFHEQYF TGTGCCAGCAGTGGACTAGCGGGAGTTTTCCACGAGCAGTACTTC
TRBJ2-5 - TRBV29-1 - CSVGSLGILETQYF TGCAGCGTTGGGAGCCTGGGGATTTTGGAGACCCAGTACTTC
TRBJ2-7 - TRBV5-4 TRBD2 CASSLAGGEQYF TGTGCCAGCAGCTTAGCGGGAGGTGAGCAGTACTTC
TRBJ2-3 - TRBV15 TRBD2 CATSRVLGGGSSDTQYF TGTGCCACCAGCAGAGTACTTGGCGGCGGGAGCTCAGATACGCAGTATTTT
TRBJ2-3 - TRBV19 - CASRQTAVTDTQYF TGTGCCAGCCGACAGACAGCCGTCACAGATACGCAGTATTTT
TRBJ2-7 few TRBV28 TRBD1 CASSPGGPTEQYF TGTGCCAGCAGCCCAGGGGGACCGACCGAGCAGTACTTC